This T cell receptor beta chain was captured in a study of technical replicates of blood from four donors. CDR3 length: 15 amino acids. Germline CDR1 is MNHNY and CDR2 is SVGAGI (reference sequence). V lost 5 bases to trimming and J lost 2 bases; unmatched junction nucleotides: 8. TCRdb's copy holds only in-frame clones and misses some; the assay was immunoSEQ multiplex PCR. Of about 88,000 clones listed, 85% to 95% are singletons. The receptor comes from a human donor in good health. The sequenced sample consisted of T cells isolated from PBMCs. This rearrangement joins TRBV6-6 to TRBJ2-7, with 8 bases matching TRBD1. The CDR3 loop reads CASSPGQGLTYEQYF. CDR3 nucleotides: TGTGCCAGCAGTCCTGGACAGGGACTCACCTACGAGCAGTACTTC.